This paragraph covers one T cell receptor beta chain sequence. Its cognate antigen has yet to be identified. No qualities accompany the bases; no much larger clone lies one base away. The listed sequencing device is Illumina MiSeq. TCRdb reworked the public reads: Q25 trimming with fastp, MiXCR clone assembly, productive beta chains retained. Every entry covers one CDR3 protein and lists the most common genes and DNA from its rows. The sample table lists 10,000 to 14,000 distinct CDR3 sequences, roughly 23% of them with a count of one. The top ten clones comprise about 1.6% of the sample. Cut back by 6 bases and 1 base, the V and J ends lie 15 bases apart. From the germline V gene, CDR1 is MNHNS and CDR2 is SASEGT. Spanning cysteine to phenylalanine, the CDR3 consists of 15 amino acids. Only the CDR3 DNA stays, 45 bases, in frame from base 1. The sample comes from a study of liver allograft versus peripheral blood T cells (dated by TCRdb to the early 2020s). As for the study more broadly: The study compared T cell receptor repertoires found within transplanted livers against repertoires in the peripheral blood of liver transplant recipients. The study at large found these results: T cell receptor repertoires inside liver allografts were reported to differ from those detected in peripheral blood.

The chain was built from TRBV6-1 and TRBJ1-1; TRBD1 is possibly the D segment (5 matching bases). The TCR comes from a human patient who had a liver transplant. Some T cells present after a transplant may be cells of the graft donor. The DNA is TGTGCCAGCAGCTGGGACGGACGACCGAACACTGAAGCTTTCTTT. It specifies CASSWDGRPNTEAFF.